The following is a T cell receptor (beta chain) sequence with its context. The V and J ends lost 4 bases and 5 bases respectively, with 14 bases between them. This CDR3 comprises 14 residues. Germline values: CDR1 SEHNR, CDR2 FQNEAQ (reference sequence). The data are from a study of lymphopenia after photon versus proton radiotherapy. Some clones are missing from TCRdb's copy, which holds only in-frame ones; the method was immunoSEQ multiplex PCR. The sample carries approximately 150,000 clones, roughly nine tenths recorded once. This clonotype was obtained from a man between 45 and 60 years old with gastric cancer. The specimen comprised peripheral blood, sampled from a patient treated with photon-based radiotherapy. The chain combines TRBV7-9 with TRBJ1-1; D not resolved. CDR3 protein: CASSSPRVSTEAFF. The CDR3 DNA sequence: TGTGCCAGCAGCTCGCCCCGGGTTTCAACTGAAGCTTTCTTT. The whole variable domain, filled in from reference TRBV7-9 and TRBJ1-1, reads DTGVSQNPRHKITKRGQNVTFRCDPISEHNRLYWYRQTLGQGPEFLTYFQNEAQLEKSRLLSDRFSAERPKGSFSTLEIQRTEQGDSAMYLCASSSPRVSTEAFFGQGTRLTVV.